This is a list of T cell receptor beta chains from one sample in a study of blood T cell repertoires in COVID-19. Repertoires were generated with immunoSEQ multiplex PCR, while TCRdb's copy carries only in-frame clones and drops some. Of around 250,000 clones in the sample, roughly nine tenths were seen once. Specimen: peripheral blood. The receptors shown here come from a man in his 60s with acute or convalescent COVID-19. CDR3s include the opening cysteine and the closing phenylalanine or tryptophan. A D gene is named only where the DNA matches it firmly. Clone sizes are given selectively: once, few, many, or a class where the clone is expanded.

.	.	TRBV19	TRBJ2-1	TGTGCCAGTAGTTTGAGCGGAGAGGTGGGCTCCTACAATGAGCAGTTCTTC	CASSLSGEVGSYNEQFF
few	.	TRBV19	TRBJ2-1	TGTGCCAGTAGGGAGGGGCTATACTCCTACAATGAGCAGTTCTTC	CASREGLYSYNEQFF
.	.	TRBV7-6	TRBJ1-2	TGTGCCAGCAGCTCAGAGACAGACTATGGCTACACCTTC	CASSSETDYGYTF
once	.	TRBV6-2/TRBV6-3	TRBJ1-5	TGTGCCAGCAGCTTACCACCACCGGGGAAACCCCAGCCCCAGCATTTT	CASSLPPPGKPQPQHF
.	TRBD1	TRBV6-5	TRBJ2-1	TGTGCCACCAACCGGGACAGGGACGGTGAGCAGTTCTTC	CATNRDRDGEQFF
.	.	TRBV7-6	TRBJ1-1	TGTGCCAGCAGCAGGAGTGACGCAGGGGTTGAAGCTTTCTTT	CASSRSDAGVEAFF
.	TRBD1	TRBV27	TRBJ1-1	TGTGCCAGCAGTCGACAGGGGGAAACTGAAGCTTTCTTT	CASSRQGETEAFF
.	.	TRBV3-1/TRBV3-2	TRBJ2-7	TGTGCCAGCAGTCTAGGTGGTGGGACACGGCCCAACGAGCAGTACTTC	CASSLGGGTRPNEQYF
.	TRBD2	TRBV7-2	TRBJ2-1	TGTGCCAGCAGCTTAGTTTCCCCGGGGACTAGCGGCCGCAATGAGCAGTTCTTC	CASSLVSPGTSGRNEQFF
.	TRBD2	TRBV9	TRBJ2-5	TGTGCCAGCAGCGGACTAGCGGGCACCCAAGAGACCCAGTACTTC	CASSGLAGTQETQYF
once	TRBD1	TRBV28	TRBJ1-5	TGTGCCAGCAGTTTGGGGACAGATGAGAGGCAGCCCCAGCATTTT	CASSLGTDERQPQHF
.	.	TRBV7-3	TRBJ1-1	TGTGCCAGCAGCCCAGGAAGTGGCACTGAAGCTTTCTTT	CASSPGSGTEAFF
.	.	TRBV28	TRBJ1-3	TGTGCCAGCAGTTTACAGGGTAGGGGCTCTGGAAACACCATATATTTT	CASSLQGRGSGNTIYF
.	TRBD2	TRBV5-6	TRBJ2-1	TGTGCCAGCACCAGGACTAGCTCCTACAATGAGCAGTTCTTC	CASTRTSSYNEQFF
.	TRBD1	TRBV5-1	TRBJ1-1	TGCGCCAGCAGCAAACTGGACAGGGGGAACACTGAAGCTTTCTTT	CASSKLDRGNTEAFF
.	TRBD1	TRBV2	TRBJ1-3	TGTGCCAGCGGGCTAGACAGGGGGCTAGGTGGAAACACCATATATTTT	CASGLDRGLGGNTIYF
.	TRBD1	TRBV5-1	TRBJ1-4	TGCGCCAGCAGCACGGACAGGGGGCTGCAGTTTGAAAAACTGTTTTTT	CASSTDRGLQFEKLFF
.	TRBD2	TRBV7-8	TRBJ2-7	TGTGCCAGCAGCTTAGGTATGACGGCGGGAGTCCACTCCTACGAGCAGTACTTC	CASSLGMTAGVHSYEQYF
few	.	TRBV15	TRBJ2-7	TGTGCCACCAGCAGAGATCTCGGCTACGAGCAGTACTTC	CATSRDLGYEQYF
few	.	TRBV5-1	TRBJ2-2	TGCGCCAGCAGCTTGGCCCGGGGAGTGAACACCGGGGAGCTGTTTTTT	CASSLARGVNTGELFF
once	TRBD1	TRBV29-1	TRBJ2-3	TGCAGCGTGCAACCGGGACAGGGGTTAGTAGATACGCAGTATTTT	CSVQPGQGLVDTQYF
.	TRBD2	TRBV12-5	TRBJ2-1	TGTGCTAGTGGTCGGCCCGCTGGCGGGGGCTACAATGAGCAGTTCTTC	CASGRPAGGGYNEQFF
.	TRBD1	TRBV3-1/TRBV3-2	TRBJ1-3	TGTGCCAGCAGCCGGCAGAGCAGGGGGCTAGGAAACACCATATATTTT	CASSRQSRGLGNTIYF
.	TRBD2	TRBV18	TRBJ2-7	TGTGCCAGCTCATTCGGCGGGAGAGGAGAGCAGTACTTC	CASSFGGRGEQYF
.	TRBD1	TRBV24-1	TRBJ2-7	TGTGCCACCAGTGACTCCCAACAGGGGGCCTCCTACGAGCAGTACTTC	CATSDSQQGASYEQYF
.	.	TRBV19	TRBJ1-5	TGTGCCAGTAGTCCCACCCAGGGGCGCTCACGCGAGGAGCCCCAGCATTTT	CASSPTQGRSREEPQHF
.	.	TRBV11-1	TRBJ2-7	TGTGCCAGCAGCTCAGATCCTAGCGACTCCTACGAGCAGTACTTC	CASSSDPSDSYEQYF
few	TRBD2	TRBV5-1	TRBJ2-7	TGCGCCAGCAGCTTGGCTAGCGGGTACGAGCAGTACTTC	CASSLASGYEQYF
few	.	TRBV13	TRBJ2-3	TGTGCCAGCAGCGTCACTAGCACAGATACGCAGTATTTT	CASSVTSTDTQYF